The rows below give T cell receptor beta chains drawn from one sample of a study of CXCR3-negative and CXCR3-positive naive CD8 T cells. After re-calling the 5' RACE reads, TCRdb lists one entry per CDR3 protein, DNA absent. This sample's clone table lists over 100,000 distinct CDR3 sequences. The sequencing input was naive CXCR3- CD8+ T cells from blood. These receptors were obtained from a human donor in good health. Some clones in this sample may be carry-over from other donors' samples. Both conserved end residues are part of each CDR3.

>TRBJ2-3|TRBV5-1
CASSIRTSGGTDTQYF
>TRBJ1-2|TRBV7-3
CASSSTGTTLYYGYTF
>TRBJ2-1|TRBV20-1
CSARFSGEQFF
>TRBJ2-1|TRBV7-2
CASSTIAGGFYNEQFF
>TRBJ2-4|TRBV11-2
CASSLDPDIQYF
>TRBJ1-2|TRBV5-5
CASSSYSGTDANYGYTF
>TRBJ2-4|TRBV20-1
CSATTDLGGVTQYF
>TRBJ1-1|TRBV5-5
CASSYDLITEAFF
>TRBJ2-1|TRBV7-9
CASRERDEQFF
>TRBJ1-1|TRBV29-1
CSVVKGRADTEAFF
>TRBJ2-2|TRBV11-2
CASNQKVGRTGELFF
>TRBJ2-2|TRBV27
CASSSGQFLPGELFF
>TRBJ1-1|TRBV7-9
CASSHRGNLNTEAFF
>TRBJ2-3|TRBV14
CASSSRFIGTDTQYF
>TRBJ1-1|TRBV10-2
CASSEGTGLRTEAFF
>TRBJ1-4|TRBV7-9
CASSSRQALEKLFF
>TRBJ2-7|TRBV7-9
CASSLEGERESYEQYF
>TRBJ2-1|TRBV5-1
CASSFSGGGRNEQFF
>TRBJ1-1|TRBV6-5
CASSYSRGTLAFF
>TRBJ2-1|TRBV9
CASSVRGSSDNEQLF
>TRBJ2-7|TRBV7-9
CASSLASETYEQYF
>TRBJ1-4|TRBV28
CASSVGVGVAYEKLFF
>TRBJ2-5|TRBV5-5
CASSLALAAFGETQYF
>TRBJ2-3|TRBV7-9
CASSSRADTQYF
>TRBJ2-5|TRBV3-1
CASSQTLVSGPYQETQYF
>TRBJ1-1|TRBV5-1
CASSLGPMNTEAFF
>TRBJ2-7|TRBV30
CAWSSIGLEQYF
>TRBJ2-2|TRBV4-3
CASSQGQGQSTGELFF
>TRBJ1-2|TRBV28
CASGEVQDYGYTF
>TRBJ1-2|TRBV7-9
CASSQGGSYGYTF
>TRBJ2-7|TRBV11-2
CASSLFPPTTSGISYEQYF
>TRBJ2-5|TRBV29-1
CSVVVAPGGETQYF
>TRBJ2-5|TRBV12-3/TRBV12-4
CANSWADQETQYF
>TRBJ2-1|TRBV11-2
CASSLDRGLAGGGDEQFF
>TRBJ2-7|TRBV28
CASSSREIPYEQYF
>TRBJ2-7|TRBV12-3/TRBV12-4
CASSLNRDTTYEQYF
>TRBJ2-7|TRBV10-3
CAIRDSTYEQYF
>TRBJ2-7|TRBV11-3
CASSLRSSAYEQYF
>TRBJ2-7|TRBV7-9
CASSLGTTPYEQYF
>TRBJ2-7|TRBV7-8
CASSLARGPTYLYEQYF
>TRBJ2-2|TRBV7-9
CASSFPSTGELFF
>TRBJ1-5|TRBV5-1
CASSLDDGSNQPQHF
>TRBJ1-2|TRBV3-1
CASSHPLDTLNYGYTF
>TRBJ2-7|TRBV15
CATSRALGPPYEQYF
>TRBJ2-7|TRBV29-1
CSVEEPSYTGNYEQYF
>TRBJ2-1|TRBV11-2
CASSKGLAGKNEQFF
>TRBJ2-3|TRBV29-1
CSAGGGGTDTQYF
>TRBJ2-1|TRBV27
CASTLGPPDNEQFF
>TRBJ2-5|TRBV4-1
CASSQGFLSGGGETQYF
>TRBJ2-3|TRBV4-1
CASSHPLGGGSLSTDTQYF
>TRBJ2-1|TRBV20-1
CRAKGLAGVNEQFF
>TRBJ2-3|TRBV6-2/TRBV6-3
CASSLLFSDTQYF
>TRBJ2-4|TRBV12-3/TRBV12-4
CASREGGLTKNIQYF
>TRBJ1-3|TRBV5-5
CASSPSHVGGSGNTIYF
>TRBJ2-3|TRBV7-9
CASTEVGTSLTDTQYF
>TRBJ2-3|TRBV19
CASSTEDTDTQYF
>TRBJ2-1|TRBV9
CASSVVSGGAFNEQFF
>TRBJ2-5|TRBV29-1
CSVLEPGQEETQYF
>TRBJ1-4|TRBV7-9
CASSFAHDEKLFF
>TRBJ1-1|TRBV25-1
CASRSVGQPNTEAFF